This T cell receptor beta chain emerged from a study of blood T cell repertoires in COVID-19. TCRdb keeps only in-frame clones here, not all; method: immunoSEQ multiplex PCR. Among over 250,000 clones listed, roughly 87% were seen once. The length of the CDR3 is 11 residues. Germline CDR1 reads DFQATT; CDR2 reads SNEGSKA (reference sequence). The receptor was isolated from a woman aged 25 to 45 with acute or convalescent COVID-19. The sequencing input was peripheral blood. The chain carries TRBV20-1 and TRBJ2-3, with a possible D match to TRBD2 (6 bases). Here the CDR3 reads CSRRGGDTQYF. CDR3 in DNA: TGCAGCCGACGGGGAGGTGATACGCAGTATTTT.